These T cell receptor beta chains were read from a single sample in a study of cytomegalovirus exposure and HLA in healthy donors. TCRdb's table, derived via immunoSEQ multiplex PCR, lists solely in-frame clones and lacks some. The repertoire includes more than 85,000 clones, 15% of them detected once, and about 0.79% sits in the top ten. Sequencing used PBMCs. The receptors derive from a female donor in good health and CMV-seronegative. The CDR3 runs from the conserved cysteine through the conserved F or W. The D gene is left open where the match is weak. Size values are once, few and many counts, or a class for expanded clones, and some rows have none.

CDR3 DNA: TGCAGCGTCCGACAGGAGTTGAACACTGAAGCTTTCTTT; CDR3 protein: CSVRQELNTEAFF; D gene: NA; clone size: few; V gene: TRBV29-1; J gene: TRBJ1-1
CDR3 DNA: TGCAGCGTTGAACTGCAGGGCTCCCCATTTGAAGCTTTCTTT; CDR3 protein: CSVELQGSPFEAFF; D gene: NA; clone size: NA; V gene: TRBV29-1; J gene: TRBJ1-1
CDR3 DNA: TGTGCCAGCAGCCCGGACAGTGGCAATCAGCCCCAGCATTTT; CDR3 protein: CASSPDSGNQPQHF; D gene: NA; clone size: NA; V gene: TRBV9; J gene: TRBJ1-5
CDR3 DNA: TGTGCCTGGAGTGTAGGGACAGGGGGAAATCAGCCCCAGCATTTT; CDR3 protein: CAWSVGTGGNQPQHF; D gene: TRBD1; clone size: few; V gene: TRBV30; J gene: TRBJ1-5
CDR3 DNA: TGTGCCAGCAGCTTTGCGGGACGGAACTATGGCTACACCTTC; CDR3 protein: CASSFAGRNYGYTF; D gene: NA; clone size: NA; V gene: TRBV5-4; J gene: TRBJ1-2
CDR3 DNA: TGCGCCAGCACAAAGACAGAGGATAGCAATCAGCCCCAGCATTTT; CDR3 protein: CASTKTEDSNQPQHF; D gene: NA; clone size: few; V gene: TRBV10-1; J gene: TRBJ1-5
CDR3 DNA: TGCGCCAGCAGTGCCTTGACAGGGGGCGGGGAGCTGTTTTTT; CDR3 protein: CASSALTGGGELFF; D gene: TRBD1; clone size: few; V gene: TRBV10-1; J gene: TRBJ2-2
CDR3 DNA: TGTGCCAGCTCACCACCGGGGCGGGGTAACACCGGGGAGCTGTTTTTT; CDR3 protein: CASSPPGRGNTGELFF; D gene: NA; clone size: few; V gene: TRBV18; J gene: TRBJ2-2
CDR3 DNA: TGCGCCAGCACGCAGACAGGGATAGATCAGCCCCAGCATTTT; CDR3 protein: CASTQTGIDQPQHF; D gene: TRBD1; clone size: NA; V gene: TRBV10-2; J gene: TRBJ1-5
CDR3 DNA: TGTGCCAGCAGTTATCGTGGCAGTCCTGACATTCAGTACTTC; CDR3 protein: CASSYRGSPDIQYF; D gene: NA; clone size: few; V gene: TRBV6-5; J gene: TRBJ2-4
CDR3 DNA: TGTGCCAGCTACAACAGGGCCGTCTATGGCTACACCTTC; CDR3 protein: CASYNRAVYGYTF; D gene: NA; clone size: few; V gene: TRBV2; J gene: TRBJ1-2
CDR3 DNA: TGCGCCAGCAGCCAAGAAGGAGGGCAGGGCTACGAGCAGTACTTC; CDR3 protein: CASSQEGGQGYEQYF; D gene: NA; clone size: few; V gene: TRBV4-3; J gene: TRBJ2-7
CDR3 DNA: TGCGCCAGCAGCAAAGGAGGGAGCTCCTATAATTCACCCCTCCACTTT; CDR3 protein: CASSKGGSSYNSPLHF; D gene: NA; clone size: few; V gene: TRBV4-3; J gene: TRBJ1-6
CDR3 DNA: TGCGCCAGCAGCTTTGGAGCTAACTATGGCTACACCTTC; CDR3 protein: CASSFGANYGYTF; D gene: NA; clone size: once; V gene: TRBV5-1; J gene: TRBJ1-2
CDR3 DNA: TGTGCCAGCGGGATCTTTAGCGGGGGATGGACAGATACGCAGTATTTT; CDR3 protein: CASGIFSGGWTDTQYF; D gene: TRBD2; clone size: NA; V gene: TRBV27; J gene: TRBJ2-3
CDR3 DNA: TGCGCCAGCAGCTTGGGGACAGGGGAAGGTGGCCCTGAAGCTTTCTTT; CDR3 protein: CASSLGTGEGGPEAFF; D gene: TRBD1; clone size: few; V gene: TRBV5-1; J gene: TRBJ1-1
CDR3 DNA: TGTGCCAGCAGCTTAGTACAGGGGGTCAATTCACCCCTCCACTTT; CDR3 protein: CASSLVQGVNSPLHF; D gene: TRBD1; clone size: NA; V gene: TRBV7-9; J gene: TRBJ1-6
CDR3 DNA: TGTGCTAGTGGTTTCTCCCTCCGGGGGGGACTTAAAGAGACCCAGTACTTC; CDR3 protein: CASGFSLRGGLKETQYF; D gene: TRBD2; clone size: few; V gene: TRBV12-5; J gene: TRBJ2-5
CDR3 DNA: TGTGCCAGCAGCTTTAGCGGCACAGATACGCAGTATTTT; CDR3 protein: CASSFSGTDTQYF; D gene: NA; clone size: NA; V gene: TRBV7-3; J gene: TRBJ2-3
CDR3 DNA: TGTGCTAGCAGCTTAGGTATGAACACTGAAGCTTTCTTT; CDR3 protein: CASSLGMNTEAFF; D gene: NA; clone size: few; V gene: TRBV7-7; J gene: TRBJ1-1
CDR3 DNA: TGTGCCAGCAAACAGGGGAGGCTTAACGAGCAGTTCTTC; CDR3 protein: CASKQGRLNEQFF; D gene: NA; clone size: NA; V gene: TRBV27; J gene: TRBJ2-1
CDR3 DNA: TGTGCCAGCAGTTTGACACAGGGGCGGATGAGGACTGAAGCTTTCTTT; CDR3 protein: CASSLTQGRMRTEAFF; D gene: TRBD1; clone size: few; V gene: TRBV28; J gene: TRBJ1-1
CDR3 DNA: TGCGCCAGCAGCTTGGAACTTGTCTCCTACAATGAGCAGTTCTTC; CDR3 protein: CASSLELVSYNEQFF; D gene: NA; clone size: NA; V gene: TRBV5-1; J gene: TRBJ2-1
CDR3 DNA: TGCGCCAGCAGCCAAGCGGGAGCTTCGGGGGAGCTGTTTTTT; CDR3 protein: CASSQAGASGELFF; D gene: NA; clone size: NA; V gene: TRBV4-1; J gene: TRBJ2-2
CDR3 DNA: TGCGCCAGCAGCCCAACAGGGTTCGGCTACGAGCAGTACTTC; CDR3 protein: CASSPTGFGYEQYF; D gene: NA; clone size: NA; V gene: TRBV5-1; J gene: TRBJ2-7
CDR3 DNA: TGTGCCAGCAGCTTAATGGTTGGGGGCAGGAGGAACACCGGGGAGCTGTTTTTT; CDR3 protein: CASSLMVGGRRNTGELFF; D gene: NA; clone size: few; V gene: TRBV7-3; J gene: TRBJ2-2
CDR3 DNA: TGCGCCAGCAGCTTGGCCGGGGGGGAAGCCTACGAGCAGTACTTC; CDR3 protein: CASSLAGGEAYEQYF; D gene: TRBD2; clone size: NA; V gene: TRBV5-1; J gene: TRBJ2-7
CDR3 DNA: TGCGCCAGCAGTGATAGGGGACAGGGAATTTTGGATGAGCAGTTCTTC; CDR3 protein: CASSDRGQGILDEQFF; D gene: TRBD1; clone size: few; V gene: TRBV10-1; J gene: TRBJ2-1
CDR3 DNA: TGTGCCAGCAGCCGTAATACAGGGGATGGCAATCAGCCCCAGCATTTT; CDR3 protein: CASSRNTGDGNQPQHF; D gene: TRBD1; clone size: NA; V gene: TRBV7-9; J gene: TRBJ1-5
CDR3 DNA: TGTGCCTGGGGAACAGGGGTAGAGACCCAGTACTTC; CDR3 protein: CAWGTGVETQYF; D gene: TRBD1; clone size: few; V gene: TRBV30; J gene: TRBJ2-5